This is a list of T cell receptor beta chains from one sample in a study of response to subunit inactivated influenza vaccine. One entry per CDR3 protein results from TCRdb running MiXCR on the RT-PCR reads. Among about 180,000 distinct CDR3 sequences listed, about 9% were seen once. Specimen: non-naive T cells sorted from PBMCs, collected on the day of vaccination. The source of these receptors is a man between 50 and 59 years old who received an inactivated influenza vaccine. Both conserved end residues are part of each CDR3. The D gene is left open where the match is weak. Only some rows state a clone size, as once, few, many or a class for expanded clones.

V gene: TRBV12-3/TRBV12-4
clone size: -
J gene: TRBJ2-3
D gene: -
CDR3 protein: CAISLDQATQYF
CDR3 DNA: TGTGCCATCAGTTTGGACCAAGCTACGCAGTATTTT

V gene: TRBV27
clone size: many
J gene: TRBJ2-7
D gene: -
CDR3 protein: CASSRIRGDWAYEQYF
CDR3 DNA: TGTGCCAGCAGTCGGATCAGAGGAGATTGGGCCTACGAGCAGTACTTC

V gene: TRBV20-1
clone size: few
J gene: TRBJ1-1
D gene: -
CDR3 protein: CSARSVLGSEAFF
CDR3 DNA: TGCAGTGCTAGGTCGGTTCTTGGGTCTGAAGCTTTCTTT

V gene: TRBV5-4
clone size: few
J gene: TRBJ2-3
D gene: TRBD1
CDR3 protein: CASSSRTGGRSDTQYF
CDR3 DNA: TGTGCCAGCAGCTCGCGGACAGGGGGGCGGTCAGATACGCAGTATTTT

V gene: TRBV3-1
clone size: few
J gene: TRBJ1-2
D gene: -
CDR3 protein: CASSQGSPRGYTF
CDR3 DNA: TGTGCCAGCAGCCAAGGGAGCCCGAGGGGCTACACCTTC

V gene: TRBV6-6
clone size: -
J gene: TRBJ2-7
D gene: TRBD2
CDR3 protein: CASWSSGGYEQYF
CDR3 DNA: TGTGCCAGCTGGTCTAGCGGGGGTTATGAGCAGTACTTC

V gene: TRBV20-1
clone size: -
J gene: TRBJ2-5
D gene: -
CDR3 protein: CSARDLDTQETQYF
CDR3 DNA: TGCAGTGCCCGAGATCTAGATACCCAAGAGACCCAGTACTTC

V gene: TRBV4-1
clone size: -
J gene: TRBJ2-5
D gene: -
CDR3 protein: CASSHYGRRETQYF
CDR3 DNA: TGCGCCAGCAGCCATTATGGCAGACGAGAGACCCAGTACTTC

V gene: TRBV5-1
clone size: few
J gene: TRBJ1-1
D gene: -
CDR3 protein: CASSRGTKNTEAFF
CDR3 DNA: TGCGCCAGCAGCCGCGGGACAAAGAACACTGAAGCTTTCTTT

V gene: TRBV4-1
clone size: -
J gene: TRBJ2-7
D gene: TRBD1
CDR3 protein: CASSQVRTGPLSYEQYF
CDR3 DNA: TGCGCCAGCAGCCAAGTTAGGACAGGGCCCCTCTCCTACGAGCAGTACTTC

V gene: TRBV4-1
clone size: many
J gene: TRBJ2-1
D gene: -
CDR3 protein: CASSHPWAQNEQFF
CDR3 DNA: TGCGCCAGCAGCCATCCCTGGGCTCAGAATGAGCAGTTCTTC

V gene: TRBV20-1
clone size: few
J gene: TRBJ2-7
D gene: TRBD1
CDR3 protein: CSARVTGLYEQYF
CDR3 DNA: TGCAGTGCTAGAGTGACAGGGCTCTACGAGCAGTACTTC

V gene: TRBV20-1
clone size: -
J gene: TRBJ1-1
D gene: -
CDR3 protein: CSASVMMNTEAFF
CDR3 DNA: TGCAGTGCTAGTGTGATGATGAACACTGAAGCTTTCTTT

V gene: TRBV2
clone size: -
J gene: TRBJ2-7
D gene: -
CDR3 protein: CASSEDLQAGLYEQYF
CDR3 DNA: TGTGCCAGCAGTGAAGATTTACAGGCGGGACTGTACGAGCAGTACTTC

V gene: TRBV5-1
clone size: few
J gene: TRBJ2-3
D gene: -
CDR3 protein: CASRRASTDTQYF
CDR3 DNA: TGCGCCAGCCGTAGAGCTAGCACAGATACGCAGTATTTT

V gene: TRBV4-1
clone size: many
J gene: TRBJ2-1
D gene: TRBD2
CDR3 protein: CASSQLPGTSGYNEQFF
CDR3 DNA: TGCGCCAGCAGCCAGCTCCCCGGGACTAGCGGATACAATGAGCAGTTCTTC

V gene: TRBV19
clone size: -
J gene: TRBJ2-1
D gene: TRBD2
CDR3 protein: CASSIRGLVNEQFF
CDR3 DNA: TGTGCCAGTAGTATCCGAGGACTAGTGAATGAGCAGTTCTTC

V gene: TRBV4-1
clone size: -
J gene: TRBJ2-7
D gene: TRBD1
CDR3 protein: CASSHAQGKIPYEQYF
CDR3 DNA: TGCGCCAGCAGCCATGCACAGGGGAAGATCCCCTACGAGCAGTACTTC

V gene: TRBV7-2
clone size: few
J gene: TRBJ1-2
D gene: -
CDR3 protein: CASSLDDGWMGYGYTF
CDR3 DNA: TGTGCCAGCAGCTTAGACGACGGGTGGATGGGTTATGGCTACACCTTC

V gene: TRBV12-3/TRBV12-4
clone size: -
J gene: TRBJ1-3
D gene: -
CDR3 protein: CASSDSFSGNTIYF
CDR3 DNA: TGTGCCAGCAGCGACAGTTTCTCTGGAAACACCATATATTTT

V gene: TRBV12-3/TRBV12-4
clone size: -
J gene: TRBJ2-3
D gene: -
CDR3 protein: CASSLSGRGSDTQYF
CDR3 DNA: TGTGCCAGCAGTTTGAGTGGCAGGGGATCTGATACGCAGTATTTT

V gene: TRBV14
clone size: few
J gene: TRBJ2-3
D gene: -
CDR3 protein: CASSLWGSTDTQYF
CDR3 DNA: TGTGCCAGCAGCTTATGGGGGAGCACAGATACGCAGTATTTT

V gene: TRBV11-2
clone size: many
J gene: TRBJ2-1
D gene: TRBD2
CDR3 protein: CASSKTSGLSYNEQFF
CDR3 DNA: TGTGCCAGCAGCAAGACTAGCGGCCTCTCCTACAATGAGCAGTTCTTC

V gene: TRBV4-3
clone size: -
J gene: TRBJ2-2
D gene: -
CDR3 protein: CASSQTPRGGVGTGELFF
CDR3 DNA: TGCGCCAGCAGCCAGACGCCCAGAGGGGGAGTAGGCACCGGGGAGCTGTTTTTT

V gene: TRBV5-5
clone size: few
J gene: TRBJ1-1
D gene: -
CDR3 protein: CASSPGPGEGNTEAFF
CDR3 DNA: TGTGCCAGCAGCCCTGGTCCGGGTGAGGGGAACACTGAAGCTTTCTTT

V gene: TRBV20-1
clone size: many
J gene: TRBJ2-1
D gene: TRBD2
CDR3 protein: CSAAISGSRYNEQFF
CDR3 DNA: TGCAGTGCAGCAATTAGCGGGAGTCGGTACAATGAGCAGTTCTTC

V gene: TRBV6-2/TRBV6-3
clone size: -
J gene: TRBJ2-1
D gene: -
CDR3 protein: CASSSRGERYNEQFF
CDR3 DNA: TGTGCCAGCAGCTCCAGGGGGGAGAGATACAATGAGCAGTTCTTC

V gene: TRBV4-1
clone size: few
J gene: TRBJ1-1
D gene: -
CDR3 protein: CASSQPGPRGVTEAFF
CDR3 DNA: TGCGCCAGCAGCCAACCGGGACCTAGGGGAGTCACTGAAGCTTTCTTT

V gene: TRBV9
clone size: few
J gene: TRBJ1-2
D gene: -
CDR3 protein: CASSSRGKGYTF
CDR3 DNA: TGTGCCAGCAGCTCGCGCGGGAAGGGCTACACCTTC

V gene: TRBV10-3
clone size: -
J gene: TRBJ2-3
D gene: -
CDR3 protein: CANRGGYTDTQYF
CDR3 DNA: TGTGCCAACAGGGGGGGGTACACAGATACGCAGTATTTT